The sequence of this T cell receptor (beta chain) was determined in a study of blood T cell repertoires in COVID-19. The wider study: PBMCs, B-cell-depleted T cells, or T cells were the source of the cDNA or gDNA that made up the material.

J gave up 9 bases and V 11 bases, and 7 bases lay outside the gene matches. CDR3 length equals 11 residues. CDR1 is MNHEY and CDR2 is SVGAGI in the germline V gene. In the authors' workflow: Estimates of nucleated cell counts were drawn from the amplification of reference gene primers. TCRdb's table, derived via immunoSEQ multiplex PCR, lists solely in-frame clones and lacks some. That table supplies the V and J calls and clone size; D and trimming were determined from the DNA. The sample has more than 80,000 clones; almost 85% are singletons. The J gene is TRBJ2-1, the V gene TRBV6-5; TRBD2 matches at 7 bases. This receptor was obtained from a man aged 50-60 years with active or convalescent COVID-19. Material for sequencing was peripheral blood. The chain's CDR3 is CAGGDWGEQFF. In nucleotides, the CDR3 is TGTGCCGGGGGGGACTGGGGTGAGCAGTTCTTC.